This TCR beta chain was captured in a study of CD8 T cells in Susac syndrome. TCR beta sequences were obtained from blood CD8+ and CD4+ T cells. Trimming at V came to 2 bases and at J to 2 bases, leaving 5 bases not matched to a gene. Per the germline V gene, CDR1 is LGHDT and CDR2 is YNNKEL (reference sequence). There are 16 residues in the CDR3. Random hexamers were used to reverse transcribe the RNA input (about 0.45 to 1 ug). By means of immunoSEQ multiplex PCR, TCR beta CDR3 spanning 54 Vbeta and 13 Jbeta underwent amplification. MiXCR, run by TCRdb on the immunoSEQ multiplex PCR reads, gives a single entry per CDR3 protein. This table has about 120,000 distinct CDR3 sequences, around 90% appearing once.

The sequenced sample consisted of CD4+ T cells from PBMCs. The rearrangement joins TRBV3-1 to TRBJ2-2, with 7 nucleotides matching TRBD2. The sequence was collected from a human donor in good health. The CDR3 sequence is CASSQSAGSNTGELFF. DNA of the CDR3: TGTGCCAGCAGCCAATCAGCGGGGAGTAACACCGGGGAGCTGTTTTTT.